The 6 T cell receptor beta chains presented below share a single source sample, sequenced in a study of blood T cell repertoires in COVID-19. The data were produced by immunoSEQ multiplex PCR, yet TCRdb's version contains in-frame clones alone and is incomplete. This repertoire shows a few hundred thousand clones, about 80% found once; its top ten account for approximately 1.3%. Sequenced sample: PBMCs or T cells enriched from blood (not recorded which). The receptor set was obtained from a woman in her thirties or forties with acute COVID-19.

The chain recombines TRBV21-1 with TRBJ2-4; TRBD2 reflects the table's D call only, with no check against the DNA. TRBV21-1 is tagged as a pseudogene. The CDR3 spans 16 residues. CDR3 sequence: CASSKSRRSAKNIQYF. The DNA of the CDR3 is TGTGCCAGCAGCAAAAGCCGCCGCTCAGCCAAAAACATTCAGTACTTC.

This chain links TRBV10-1 with TRBJ2-5; maybe TRBD1 (5 bases). V was shortened by 0 bases and J by 5 bases, with 13 bases between the two germline ends. CDR3 length equals 15 residues. In germline, CDR1 is WNHNN, CDR2 SYGVQD (reference sequence). The CDR3 DNA reads TGCGCCAGCAGTGAGTCGGGCAGGGCTTGGGAGACCCAGTACTTC. This sequence encodes CASSESGRAWETQYF.

This clone was counted a single time. The chain carries TRBV5-4 and TRBJ1-3, with D perhaps matching TRBD1 (5 bases). Trimming cost V 0 bases and J 0 bases, with 7 bases left between them. Germline CDR1 is SGHNT and CDR2 is YYREEE (reference sequence). The CDR3 covers 15 residues. The CDR3 is CASSLETGSGNTIYF. CDR3 bases: TGTGCCAGCAGCTTGGAAACAGGCTCTGGAAACACCATATATTTT. The variable domain in full, completed from reference TRBV5-4 and TRBJ1-3, reads ETGVTQSPTHLIKTRGQQVTLRCSSQSGHNTVSWYQQALGQGPQFIFQYYREEENGRGNFPPRFSGLQFPNYSSELNVNALELDDSALYLCASSLETGSGNTIYFGEGSWLTVV.

The chain links TRBV10-3 to TRBJ2-1, with TRBD1 identical over 7 bases. J lost 3 bases, V lost 10 bases, and 9 bases had no gene match. This CDR3 has 14 amino acids. The germline V gene encodes CDR1 ENHRY and CDR2 SYGVKD. CDR3: CATGGQELYNEQFF. DNA for the CDR3: TGTGCCACCGGTGGACAGGAGCTCTACAATGAGCAGTTCTTC.

This chain connects TRBV14 to TRBJ1-3, with D unresolved. CDR3 length: 14 amino acids. V lost 1 base, J lost 0 bases, and 4 bases lay in between. The germline V gene has CDR1 SGHDN and CDR2 FVKESK. The chain's CDR3 is CASSQGLSGNTIYF. The CDR3 DNA follows: TGTGCCAGCAGCCAAGGACTCTCTGGAAACACCATATATTTT.

V usage is TRBV6-6 and J usage is TRBJ1-5, with D possibly matching TRBD1 (5 bases). The V and J ends lost 7 bases and 6 bases respectively, with 10 bases between them. The CDR3 has 12 amino acids. The germline V gene has CDR1 MNHNY and CDR2 SVGAGI (reference sequence). The CDR3 region is CASTPGGQPQHF. CDR3 nucleotides: TGTGCCAGCACCCCCGGGGGTCAGCCCCAGCATTTT.